This T cell receptor (beta chain) is from a study of blood T cell repertoires in COVID-19. On the study more broadly: COVID-19 samples, acute and convalescent, were from the United States, Italy and Spain. PBMCs, B-cell-depleted T cells, or T cells were the source of the cDNA or gDNA that made up the material.

Original processing notes: From reference gene primer amplification, estimates of nucleated cell counts were derived. TCRdb's table, derived via immunoSEQ multiplex PCR, lists solely in-frame clones and lacks some. The DNA gave D and trimming, while V, J and clone size come from that table. This table has hundreds of thousands of clones, more than 75% appearing once. The CDR3 has 14 residues. Germline V gene sequence: CDR1 SEHNR, CDR2 FQNEAQ (reference sequence). With 5 bases removed from V and 4 bases from J, the gap between germline ends came to 14 bases. The receptor's source is a man of 80 years or more with acute or convalescent COVID-19. This rearrangement joins TRBV7-9 to TRBJ1-1; possible D gene TRBD1, 6 bases. The sequencing input was peripheral blood. The CDR3 region has the DNA TGTGCCAGCAGCCTTAACAGGGTGGGCACTGAAGCTTTCTTT. Protein product: CASSLNRVGTEAFF.